The rows below give T cell receptor beta chains drawn from one sample of a study of cytomegalovirus exposure and HLA in healthy donors. The method was immunoSEQ multiplex PCR; TCRdb's version includes in-frame clones alone and lacks a portion of them. The data hold 150,000 to 200,000 clones, with around 75% observed a single time. Sequenced: PBMCs. These receptors were collected from a woman aged 50 to 65 in good health and CMV-seronegative. Both conserved end residues are trimmed from each CDR3.

v_call,j_call,cdr3_aa
TRBV9,TRBJ1-4,ASSVKGGNEKLF
TRBV5-6,TRBJ1-5,ASSSTGLNSNQPQH
TRBV5-1,TRBJ2-3,ASSLTGLDTQY
TRBV7-2,TRBJ2-7,ASSLYLAGDRHEQY
TRBV15,TRBJ2-1,ATSRVLTNEQF
TRBV7-9,TRBJ1-2,ASSSLGPTGGWGGYT
TRBV5-1,TRBJ2-1,ASSVLAGGYNEQF
TRBV5-1,TRBJ1-4,ASTFSGGRDEKLF
TRBV5-6,TRBJ2-1,ASSSARVPLLMMNEQF
TRBV7-2,TRBJ2-6,ASSLGGTSGANVLT
TRBV4-2,TRBJ2-5,ASSQTTAGLQETQY
TRBV4-3,TRBJ1-1,ASSQGGGLNTEAF
TRBV29-1,TRBJ1-1,SVEARGRGNTEAF
TRBV7-2,TRBJ2-7,ASSPPPPVREQY
TRBV4-3,TRBJ1-6,ASSQDEGTGGSPLH
TRBV5-1,TRBJ2-1,ASSLRSGIENNEQF
TRBV10-3,TRBJ2-7,AARTGGLNEQY
TRBV9,TRBJ2-1,ASSSRVSGNEQF
TRBV6-5,TRBJ1-2,ATRGGDTNYGYP
TRBV20-1,TRBJ2-7,SAQFREDKY
TRBV19,TRBJ1-2,ASRRRRGDYGYT
TRBV7-2,TRBJ2-3,ASSSTGDFADTQY
TRBV18,TRBJ2-2,ASSPSGRGELF
TRBV19,TRBJ2-7,ASGSGPYEQY
TRBV18,TRBJ2-3,ASSPGTGLGGTQY
TRBV2,TRBJ1-3,ASSFQNSGNTIY
TRBV4-3,TRBJ2-2,ASSQSPKLGRRGLSTGELF
TRBV7-8,TRBJ2-7,ASSSSSAGVYGNEQY
TRBV7-2,TRBJ1-1,ASSLGARNTEAF
TRBV6-1,TRBJ1-1,ASSRDFGTEAF
TRBV27,TRBJ2-7,ASRGQGSREQY
TRBV18,TRBJ2-7,ASSPTGGLAGAYEQY
TRBV10-2,TRBJ1-5,ASSAPDRVQPQH
TRBV11-2,TRBJ2-7,ASSFGQGVSYEQY
TRBV19,TRBJ1-2,ASSIDPRNGYT
TRBV30,TRBJ1-1,AWTGGAGTEAF
TRBV7-3,TRBJ2-3,ASSSPDRVGTDTQY
TRBV19,TRBJ1-3,AGSLTGNSGNTIY
TRBV4-3,TRBJ2-5,ASSQHSGIQETQY
TRBV28,TRBJ1-1,ASPPGYGVNTEAF
TRBV11-3,TRBJ2-3,ASSSGTGTNTQY